This is a list of T cell receptor beta chains from one sample in a study of OX40 agonist ivuxolimab in advanced cancers. The assay was immunoSEQ multiplex PCR, and TCRdb's table has in-frame clones only and misses some. The sample lists about 22,000 clones, around four fifths occurring once. Material: CD4+ or CD8+ T cells sorted from blood, obtained in a trial of the OX40 agonist ivuxolimab. Receptors were obtained from an adult with an advanced solid tumor such as melanoma, head and neck, liver or kidney cancer. CDR3s include the opening cysteine and the closing phenylalanine or tryptophan. Clone size appears in some rows only: once, few, many, or a class for an expanded clone.

size: .; V: TRBV27; J: TRBJ1-1; CDR3: CASSLSRTGTTEAFF
size: .; V: TRBV7-3; J: TRBJ2-5; CDR3: CASSLGGRFLETQYF
size: .; V: TRBV19; J: TRBJ1-2; CDR3: CASSPRGFPADPYTF
size: .; V: TRBV7-9; J: TRBJ2-5; CDR3: CASSPADSAGVVETQYF
size: .; V: TRBV27; J: TRBJ2-5; CDR3: CASSPGTQPQETQYF
size: .; V: TRBV29-1; J: TRBJ2-1; CDR3: CSVEDQVLAGSNEQFF
size: .; V: TRBV7-9; J: TRBJ1-5; CDR3: CASSPGPGGNQPQHF
size: .; V: TRBV10-3; J: TRBJ1-1; CDR3: CAISAAGQGYTEAFF
size: .; V: TRBV29-1; J: TRBJ2-5; CDR3: CSSSPGFGGETQYF
size: .; V: TRBV7-9; J: TRBJ2-7; CDR3: CASSLAGLRLGQYF
size: .; V: TRBV4-1; J: TRBJ1-5; CDR3: CASSQGQGGTLNQPQHF
size: .; V: TRBV28; J: TRBJ2-7; CDR3: CASTSGGEQYF
size: once; V: TRBV2; J: TRBJ1-4; CDR3: CASSEGWGTDEKLFF
size: .; V: TRBV2; J: TRBJ1-2; CDR3: CASSATGGFNYGYTF
size: .; V: TRBV6-5; J: TRBJ2-2; CDR3: CASSPGSTGELFF
size: .; V: TRBV25-1; J: TRBJ1-1; CDR3: CASSFSGEAFF
size: .; V: TRBV6-6; J: TRBJ2-2; CDR3: CASSYTRTGNTGELFF
size: .; V: TRBV6-6; J: TRBJ2-5; CDR3: CASSYSSWVGETQYF
size: .; V: TRBV7-8; J: TRBJ2-1; CDR3: CASSSDSTDWDEQFF
size: .; V: TRBV6-4; J: TRBJ2-1; CDR3: CASSDGTSGITYNEQFF
size: .; V: TRBV10-3; J: TRBJ1-2; CDR3: CAIREDITYYGYTF
size: .; V: TRBV9; J: TRBJ2-1; CDR3: CASSVSTSPTNNEQFF
size: .; V: TRBV27; J: TRBJ2-2; CDR3: CASSFIGRAGGGELFF
size: .; V: TRBV2; J: TRBJ1-3; CDR3: CASRLNRGLSGNTIYF
size: .; V: TRBV28; J: TRBJ1-2; CDR3: CASSPLGNYGYTF
size: .; V: TRBV7-6; J: TRBJ2-5; CDR3: CASSSPPHPQETQYF
size: .; V: TRBV28; J: TRBJ2-7; CDR3: CASSFPSGYEQYF
size: .; V: TRBV7-8; J: TRBJ2-2; CDR3: CASSPTSGANSGELFF
size: .; V: TRBV4-1; J: TRBJ1-2; CDR3: CASSQEQGNNYGYTF
size: .; V: TRBV5-6; J: TRBJ2-5; CDR3: CASSLVTETQYF
size: .; V: TRBV5-6; J: TRBJ2-5; CDR3: CASSSGLAFETQYF
size: .; V: TRBV29-1; J: TRBJ1-2; CDR3: CSVESGADYGYTF
size: .; V: TRBV13; J: TRBJ2-1; CDR3: CASSADSSYNEQFF
size: .; V: TRBV5-1; J: TRBJ2-5; CDR3: CASSGDGWTSGQETQYF
size: .; V: TRBV2; J: TRBJ2-1; CDR3: CASSGNPSQTSSYNEQFF
size: .; V: TRBV7-9; J: TRBJ2-3; CDR3: CASSYNRTQYF